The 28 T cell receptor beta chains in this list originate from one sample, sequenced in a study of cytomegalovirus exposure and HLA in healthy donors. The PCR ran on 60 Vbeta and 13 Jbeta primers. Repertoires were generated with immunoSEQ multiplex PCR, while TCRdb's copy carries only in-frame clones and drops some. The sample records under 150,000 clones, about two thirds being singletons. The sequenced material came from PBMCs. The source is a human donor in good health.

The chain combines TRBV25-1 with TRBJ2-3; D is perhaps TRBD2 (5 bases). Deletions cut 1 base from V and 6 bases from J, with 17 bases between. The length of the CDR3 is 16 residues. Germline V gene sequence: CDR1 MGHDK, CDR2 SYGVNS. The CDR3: CASSESRQLRGDTQYF. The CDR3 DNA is TGTGCCAGCAGTGAATCACGCCAGCTTAGAGGGGATACGCAGTATTTT. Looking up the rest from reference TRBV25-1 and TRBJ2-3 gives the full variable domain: EADIYQTPRYLVIGTGKKITLECSQTMGHDKMYWYQQDPGMELHLIHYSYGVNSTEKGDLSSESTVSRIRTEHFPLTLESARPSHTSQYLCASSESRQLRGDTQYFGPGTRLTVL.

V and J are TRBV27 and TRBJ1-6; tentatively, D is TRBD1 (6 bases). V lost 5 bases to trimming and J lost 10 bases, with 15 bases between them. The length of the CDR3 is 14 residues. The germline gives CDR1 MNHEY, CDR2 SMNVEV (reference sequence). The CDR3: CASSPRQGWSPLHF. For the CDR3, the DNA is TGTGCCAGCAGTCCCAGGCAGGGGTGGTCACCCCTCCACTTT.

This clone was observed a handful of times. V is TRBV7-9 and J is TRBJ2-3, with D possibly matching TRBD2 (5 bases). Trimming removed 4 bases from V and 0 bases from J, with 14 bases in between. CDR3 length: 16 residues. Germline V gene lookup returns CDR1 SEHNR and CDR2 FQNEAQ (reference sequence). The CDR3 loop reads CASSSWTDFSTDTQYF. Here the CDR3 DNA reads TGTGCCAGCAGCTCATGGACGGACTTTAGCACAGATACGCAGTATTTT.

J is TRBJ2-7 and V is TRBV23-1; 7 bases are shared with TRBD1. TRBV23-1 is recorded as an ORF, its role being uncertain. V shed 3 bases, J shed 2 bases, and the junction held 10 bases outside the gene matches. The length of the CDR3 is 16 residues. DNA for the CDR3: TGCGCCAGCAGTCACCCGCCGGGACAGACTCCCTACGAGCAGTACTTC. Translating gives CASSHPPGQTPYEQYF.

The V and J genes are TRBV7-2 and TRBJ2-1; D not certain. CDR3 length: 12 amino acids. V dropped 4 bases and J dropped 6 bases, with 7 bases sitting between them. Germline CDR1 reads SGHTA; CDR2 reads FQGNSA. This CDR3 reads CASSSGGNEQFF. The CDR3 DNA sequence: TGTGCCAGCAGCTCCGGTGGCAATGAGCAGTTCTTC.

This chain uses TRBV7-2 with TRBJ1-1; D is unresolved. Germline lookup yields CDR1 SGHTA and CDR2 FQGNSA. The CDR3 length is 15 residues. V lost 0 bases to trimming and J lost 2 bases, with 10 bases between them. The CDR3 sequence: CASSLAGGENTEAFF. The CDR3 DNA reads TGTGCCAGCAGCTTAGCTGGAGGAGAAAACACTGAAGCTTTCTTT.

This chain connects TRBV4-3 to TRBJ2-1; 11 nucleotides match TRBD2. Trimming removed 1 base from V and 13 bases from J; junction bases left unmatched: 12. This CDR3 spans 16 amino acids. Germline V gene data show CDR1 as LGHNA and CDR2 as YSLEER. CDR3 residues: CASSQALAGADENQFF. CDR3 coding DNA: TGCGCCAGCAGCCAAGCACTAGCGGGGGCCGACGAGAACCAGTTCTTC.

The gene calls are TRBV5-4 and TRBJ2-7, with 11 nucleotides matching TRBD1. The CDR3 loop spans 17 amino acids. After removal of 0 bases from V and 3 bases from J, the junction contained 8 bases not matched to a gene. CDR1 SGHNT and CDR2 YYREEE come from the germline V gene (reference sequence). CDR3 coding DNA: TGTGCCAGCAGCTTGGCGGGCGGGACAGGGGGTGGCTACGAGCAGTACTTC. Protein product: CASSLAGGTGGGYEQYF.

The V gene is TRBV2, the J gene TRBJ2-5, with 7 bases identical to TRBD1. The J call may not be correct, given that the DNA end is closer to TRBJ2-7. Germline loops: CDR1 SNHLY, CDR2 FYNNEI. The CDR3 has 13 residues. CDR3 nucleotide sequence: TGTGCCAGCAGCGCGGACAGGTTCTACGAGCAGTACTTC. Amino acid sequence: CASSADRFYEQYF.

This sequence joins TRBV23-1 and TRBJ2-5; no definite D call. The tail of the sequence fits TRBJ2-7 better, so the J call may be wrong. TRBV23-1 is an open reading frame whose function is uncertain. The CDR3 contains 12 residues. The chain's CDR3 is CASPRQDYEQYF. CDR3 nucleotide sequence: TGCGCCAGCCCTAGGCAAGACTACGAGCAGTACTTC.

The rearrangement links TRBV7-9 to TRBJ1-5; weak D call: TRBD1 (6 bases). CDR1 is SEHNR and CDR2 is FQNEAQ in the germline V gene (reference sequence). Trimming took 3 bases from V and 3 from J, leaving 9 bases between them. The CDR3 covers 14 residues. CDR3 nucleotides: TGTGCCAGCAGCTTTTCAGGGGACAATCAGCCCCAGCATTTT. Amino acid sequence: CASSFSGDNQPQHF.

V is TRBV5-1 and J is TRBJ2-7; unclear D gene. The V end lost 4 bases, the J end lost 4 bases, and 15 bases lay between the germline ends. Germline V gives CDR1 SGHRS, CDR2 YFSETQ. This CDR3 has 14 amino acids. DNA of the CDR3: TGCGCCAGCAGCGAGGAGAAGACGGCATACGAGCAGTACTTC. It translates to CASSEEKTAYEQYF. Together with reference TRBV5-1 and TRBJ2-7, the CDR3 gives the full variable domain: KAGVTQTPRYLIKTRGQQVTLSCSPISGHRSVSWYQQTPGQGLQFLFEYFSETQRNKGNFPGRFSGRQFSNSRSEMNVSTLELGDSALYLCASSEEKTAYEQYFGPGTRLTVT.

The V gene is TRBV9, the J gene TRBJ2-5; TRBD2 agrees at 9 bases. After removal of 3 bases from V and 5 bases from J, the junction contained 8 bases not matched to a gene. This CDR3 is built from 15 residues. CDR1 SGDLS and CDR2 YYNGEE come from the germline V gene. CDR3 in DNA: TGTGCCAGCAGCGGCCCGGGCGGGGGGGCCGAGACCCAGTACTTC. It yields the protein CASSGPGGGAETQYF.

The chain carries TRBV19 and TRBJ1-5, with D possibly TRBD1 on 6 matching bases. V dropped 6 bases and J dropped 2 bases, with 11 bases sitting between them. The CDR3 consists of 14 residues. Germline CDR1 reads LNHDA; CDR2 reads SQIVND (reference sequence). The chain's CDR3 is CASSQGLGNQPQHF. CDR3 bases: TGTGCCAGTAGCCAGGGGCTGGGCAATCAGCCCCAGCATTTT.

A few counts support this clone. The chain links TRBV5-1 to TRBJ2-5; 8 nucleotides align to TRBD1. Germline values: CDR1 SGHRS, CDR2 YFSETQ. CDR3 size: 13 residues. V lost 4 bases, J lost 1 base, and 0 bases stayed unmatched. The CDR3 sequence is CASSGTGQETQYF. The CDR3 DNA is TGCGCCAGCAGCGGGACAGGCCAAGAGACCCAGTACTTC.

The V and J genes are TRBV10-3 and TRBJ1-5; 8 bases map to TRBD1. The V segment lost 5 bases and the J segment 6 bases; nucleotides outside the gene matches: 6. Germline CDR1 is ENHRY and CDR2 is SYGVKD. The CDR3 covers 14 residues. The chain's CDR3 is CAISIPGQAQPQHF. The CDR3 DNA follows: TGTGCCATCAGTATACCGGGACAGGCTCAGCCCCAGCATTTT.

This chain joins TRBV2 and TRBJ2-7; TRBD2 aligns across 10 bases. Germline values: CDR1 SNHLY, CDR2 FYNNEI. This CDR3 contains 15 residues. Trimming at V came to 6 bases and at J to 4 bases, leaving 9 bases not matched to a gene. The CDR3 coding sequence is TGTGCCAGCAGCTCCCTAGCGGGAGCTAGTTACGAGCAGTACTTC. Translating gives CASSSLAGASYEQYF.

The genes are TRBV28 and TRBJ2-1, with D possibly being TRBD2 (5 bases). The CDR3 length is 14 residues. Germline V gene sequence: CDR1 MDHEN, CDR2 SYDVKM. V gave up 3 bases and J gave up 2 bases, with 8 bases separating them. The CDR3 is CASSLVGAYNEQFF. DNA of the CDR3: TGTGCCAGCAGTTTGGTCGGGGCCTACAATGAGCAGTTCTTC.

As DNA, the CDR3 is TGTGCCAGCAGACCACCCAATAAGTGGAGGGGTAACTATGGCTACACCTTC. Its protein is CASRPPNKWRGNYGYTF. The genes are TRBV11-2 and TRBJ1-2; possible D gene TRBD1, 5 bases. With 6 bases removed from V and 1 base from J, the gap between germline ends came to 21 bases. CDR1 and CDR2 from the germline V gene are SGHAT and FQNNGV. The CDR3 is made up of 17 amino acids.

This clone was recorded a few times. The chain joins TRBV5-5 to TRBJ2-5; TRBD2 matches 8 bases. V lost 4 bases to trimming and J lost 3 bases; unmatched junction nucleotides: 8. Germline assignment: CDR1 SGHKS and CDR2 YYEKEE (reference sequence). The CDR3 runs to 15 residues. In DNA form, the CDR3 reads TGTGCCAGCAGCAGCACGGGACTAGGAAAAGAGACCCAGTACTTC. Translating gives CASSSTGLGKETQYF.

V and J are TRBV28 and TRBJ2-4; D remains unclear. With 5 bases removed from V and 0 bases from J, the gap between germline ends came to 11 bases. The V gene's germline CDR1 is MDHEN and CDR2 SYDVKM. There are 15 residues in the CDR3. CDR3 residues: CASSPPPLAKNIQYF. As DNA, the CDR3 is TGTGCCAGCAGTCCACCGCCACTAGCCAAAAACATTCAGTACTTC.

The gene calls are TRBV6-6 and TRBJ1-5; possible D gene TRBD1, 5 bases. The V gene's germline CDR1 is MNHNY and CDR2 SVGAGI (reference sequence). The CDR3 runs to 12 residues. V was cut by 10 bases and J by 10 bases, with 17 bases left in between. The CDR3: CATRPGQGPQHF. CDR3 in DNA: TGTGCCACCCGTCCAGGGCAAGGACCCCAGCATTTT.

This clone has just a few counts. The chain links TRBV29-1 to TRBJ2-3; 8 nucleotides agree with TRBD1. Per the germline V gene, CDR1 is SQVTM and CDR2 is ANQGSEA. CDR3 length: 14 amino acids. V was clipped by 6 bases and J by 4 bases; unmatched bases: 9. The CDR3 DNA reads TGCAGCGTCTCAAACGGACAGGGTGCAGATACGCAGTATTTT. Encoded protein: CSVSNGQGADTQYF.

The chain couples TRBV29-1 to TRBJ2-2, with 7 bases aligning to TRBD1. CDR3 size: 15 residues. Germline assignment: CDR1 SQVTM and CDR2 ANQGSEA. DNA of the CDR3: TGCAGTGTGGGACAGAAACTAGCGAACACCGGGGAGCTGTTTTTT. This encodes CSVGQKLANTGELFF.

In DNA, the CDR3 is TGTGCCAGCAGTGGCAGGGGGCTTCGGGAGACCCAGTACTTC. This gives the protein CASSGRGLRETQYF. The chain recombines TRBV2 with TRBJ2-5; TRBD1 agrees at 8 bases. The V segment lost 4 bases and the J segment 5 bases; nucleotides outside the gene matches: 6. CDR1 and CDR2 from the germline V gene are SNHLY and FYNNEI. The length of the CDR3 is 14 residues.

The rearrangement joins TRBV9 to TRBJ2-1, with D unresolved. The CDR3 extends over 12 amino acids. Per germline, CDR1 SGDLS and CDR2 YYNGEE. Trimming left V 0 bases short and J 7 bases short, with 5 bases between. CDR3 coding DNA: TGTGCCAGCAGCGTAGACCGGAATGAGCAGTTCTTC. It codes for CASSVDRNEQFF.

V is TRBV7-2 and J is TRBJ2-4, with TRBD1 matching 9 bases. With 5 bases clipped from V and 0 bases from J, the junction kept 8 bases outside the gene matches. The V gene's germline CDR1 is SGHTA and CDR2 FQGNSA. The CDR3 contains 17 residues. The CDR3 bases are TGTGCCAGCAGCGCCCCGACAGGGGGACTAGCCAAAAACATTCAGTACTTC. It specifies CASSAPTGGLAKNIQYF.

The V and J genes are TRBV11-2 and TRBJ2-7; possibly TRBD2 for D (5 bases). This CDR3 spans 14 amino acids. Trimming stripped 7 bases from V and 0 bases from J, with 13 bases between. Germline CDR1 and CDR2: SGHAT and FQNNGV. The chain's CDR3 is CASTPQRLSYEQYF. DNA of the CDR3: TGTGCCAGCACCCCCCAGCGGCTCTCCTACGAGCAGTACTTC.